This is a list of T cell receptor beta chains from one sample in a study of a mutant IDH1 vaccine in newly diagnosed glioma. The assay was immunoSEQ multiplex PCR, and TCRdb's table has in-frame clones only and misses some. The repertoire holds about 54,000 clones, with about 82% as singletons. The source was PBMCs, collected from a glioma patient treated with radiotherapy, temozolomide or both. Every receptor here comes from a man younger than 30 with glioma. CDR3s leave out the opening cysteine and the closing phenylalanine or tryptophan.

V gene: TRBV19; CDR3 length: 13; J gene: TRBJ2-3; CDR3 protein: ASRFPGQGPDTQY
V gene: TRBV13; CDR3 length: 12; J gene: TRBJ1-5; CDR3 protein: ASSLNPARQPQH
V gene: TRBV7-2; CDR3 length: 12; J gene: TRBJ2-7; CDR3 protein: ASSLIRREGEQY
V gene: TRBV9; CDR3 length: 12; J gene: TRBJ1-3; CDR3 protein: ASSVAVSGNTIY
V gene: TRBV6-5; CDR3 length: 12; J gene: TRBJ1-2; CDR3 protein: ASSYSAGNYGYT
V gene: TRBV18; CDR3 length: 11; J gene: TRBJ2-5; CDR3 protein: ASSRVVRETQY
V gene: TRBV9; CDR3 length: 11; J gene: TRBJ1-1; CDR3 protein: ASSVGGETEAF
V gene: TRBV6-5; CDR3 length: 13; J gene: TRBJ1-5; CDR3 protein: ASSPDRGLGQPQH
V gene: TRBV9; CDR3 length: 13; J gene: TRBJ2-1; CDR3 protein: ASSVSSGYYNEQF
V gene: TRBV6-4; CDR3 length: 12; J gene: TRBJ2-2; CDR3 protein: ASRGQQGPGELF
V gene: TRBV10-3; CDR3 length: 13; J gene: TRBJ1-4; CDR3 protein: AISERNREYEKLF
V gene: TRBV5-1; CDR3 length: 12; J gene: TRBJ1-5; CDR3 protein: ASSLEGGLGPQH